These 26 T cell receptor beta chains share one sample of origin, sequenced in a study of cytomegalovirus exposure and HLA in healthy donors. Primers for the PCR totalled 60 Vbeta and 13 Jbeta. The protocol was immunoSEQ multiplex PCR, while the TCRdb copy is restricted to in-frame clones and leaves out a portion. Of some 150,000 clones listed, about three quarters are singletons. Sequencing input: PBMCs. These receptors were collected from a man in his forties in good health and CMV-seropositive.

The CDR3 sequence: CASSEIGQHTGELFF. CDR3 sequence (DNA): TGTGCCAGCAGTGAGATTGGCCAACACACCGGGGAGCTGTTTTTT. The chain uses TRBV6-1 and TRBJ2-2; D is uncertain. The germline V gene has CDR1 MNHNS and CDR2 SASEGT. The CDR3 totals 15 residues. V was clipped by 3 bases and J by 3 bases, with 11 bases between them.

The chain employs TRBV4-3 and TRBJ2-7; TRBD2 matches at 10 bases. V trimming: 5 bases; J trimming: 6 bases; junction bases outside the gene matches: 4. Germline lookup yields CDR1 LGHNA and CDR2 YSLEER. CDR3 length: 13 residues. CDR3 sequence reads: CASSELAGSEQYF. In nucleotides, the CDR3 is TGCGCCAGCAGCGAACTAGCGGGATCCGAGCAGTACTTC.

Here the CDR3 DNA reads TGTGCCAGTAGTAGGGTCGGACAGCCCTTCAACTATGGCTACACCTTC. This gives the protein CASSRVGQPFNYGYTF. This chain links TRBV19 with TRBJ1-2, with D tentatively TRBD1 (6 bases). The CDR3 runs to 16 residues. Trimming removed 4 bases from V and 2 bases from J, with 17 bases in between. Germline assignment: CDR1 LNHDA and CDR2 SQIVND (reference sequence).

This clone came up a few times. The chain carries TRBV15 and TRBJ2-7; 8 bases are a match to TRBD2. CDR3 length: 17 residues. CDR1 is LNHNV and CDR2 is YYDKDF in the germline V gene (reference sequence). Trimming at V came to 0 bases and at J to 3 bases, leaving 10 bases not matched to a gene. The CDR3 DNA is TGTGCCACCAGCAGAGACGTGGGAGCGGGGGTACTCTACGAGCAGTACTTC. As protein: CATSRDVGAGVLYEQYF.

This chain uses TRBV7-8 with TRBJ2-5; the D gene is possibly TRBD2 (5 bases). CDR3 length: 15 amino acids. From germline, CDR1 is SGHVS and CDR2 FQNEAQ. Trimming cost V 7 bases and J 4 bases, with 19 bases left between them. The CDR3 loop is CASTSRGAQPETQYF. The DNA of the CDR3 is TGTGCCAGCACCTCCCGGGGTGCACAGCCAGAGACCCAGTACTTC.

This chain connects TRBV7-9 to TRBJ1-1; D gene uncertain. Trimming removed 3 bases from V and 4 bases from J, with 6 bases in between. The CDR3 is 12 residues long. The V gene's germline CDR1 is SEHNR and CDR2 FQNEAQ (reference sequence). CDR3 in DNA: TGTGCCAGCAGCTTCTTTCTCACTGAAGCTTTCTTT. This encodes CASSFFLTEAFF.

The V and J genes are TRBV27 and TRBJ1-1, with a possible D match to TRBD1 (6 bases). This CDR3 spans 16 amino acids. The V end was cut by 5 bases, the J end by 1 base, with 17 bases between. From germline, CDR1 is MNHEY and CDR2 SMNVEV (reference sequence). The CDR3 DNA follows: TGTGCCAGCAGTCCCCCCGGGACAAAGAAGAACACTGAAGCTTTCTTT. Encoded protein: CASSPPGTKKNTEAFF.

This sequence joins TRBV7-2 and TRBJ1-4; D not resolved. CDR3 length: 14 residues. Germline lookup yields CDR1 SGHTA and CDR2 FQGNSA. Trimming removed 6 bases at V and 1 base at J, with 9 bases between. CDR3 loop: CASRLRGTNEKLFF. The CDR3 DNA sequence: TGTGCCAGCAGACTGCGGGGAACTAATGAAAAACTGTTTTTT.

The rearrangement links TRBV27 to TRBJ2-2, with TRBD2 matching 11 bases. CDR1 and CDR2 (germline): MNHEY, SMNVEV (reference sequence). CDR3 size: 16 residues. V dropped 7 bases and J dropped 0; count of bases not matched to a gene: 4. The CDR3 here is CASTSGLAANTGELFF. The CDR3 DNA sequence: TGTGCCAGCACCTCGGGACTAGCGGCGAACACCGGGGAGCTGTTTTTT.

The chain combines TRBV5-1 with TRBJ2-5, with 9 bases that match TRBD2. V was pared by 4 bases and J by 5 bases, with 9 bases of the junction left unmatched. The CDR3 has 15 amino acids. Germline V gives CDR1 SGHRS, CDR2 YFSETQ. This chain's CDR3 is CASSREGLARETQYF. In DNA, the CDR3 is TGCGCCAGCAGCCGCGAGGGACTAGCCCGGGAGACCCAGTACTTC.

The rearrangement links TRBV11-2 to TRBJ2-1, with a tentative D call TRBD1 (5 bases). V was clipped by 5 bases and J by 7 bases, with 9 bases between them. The CDR3 runs to 12 residues. CDR1 SGHAT and CDR2 FQNNGV come from the germline V gene. The CDR3 here is CASSQGRNEQFF. The CDR3 nucleotides are TGTGCCAGCAGCCAGGGTCGTAATGAGCAGTTCTTC.

The chain couples TRBV7-7 to TRBJ2-5, with 11 bases identical to TRBD2. The germline V gene encodes CDR1 SSHAT and CDR2 FNYEAQ (reference sequence). The length of the CDR3 is 14 residues. With V trimmed by 5 bases and J by 11 bases, 10 bases remained unmatched. The CDR3 bases are TGTGCCAGCAGCCAGGGACTAGCGGAGTCCCTGCAGTACTTC. The encoded protein is CASSQGLAESLQYF.

The V gene is TRBV19, the J gene TRBJ2-5, with D perhaps TRBD1 (6 bases). Germline lookup yields CDR1 LNHDA and CDR2 SQIVND (reference sequence). The ends were cut back, 3 bases at V and 0 bases at J, with 8 bases in the middle. The CDR3 spans 14 residues. The CDR3 spells CASSMQGYQETQYF. As DNA, the CDR3 is TGTGCCAGTAGTATGCAGGGGTACCAAGAGACCCAGTACTTC.

The genes are TRBV4-1 and TRBJ2-1; 14 positions match TRBD2. V gave up 0 bases and J gave up 10 bases; unmatched junction bases: 17. CDR1 and CDR2 from the germline V gene are MGHRA and YSYEKL. CDR3 length equals 20 residues. The CDR3 DNA is TGCGCCAGCAGCCAAGATTGGGTGGGTTGGGGGACTAGCGGGAGAAAGGAGCAGTTCTTC. This gives the protein CASSQDWVGWGTSGRKEQFF.

This chain joins TRBV5-4 and TRBJ2-7; D is unclear. The V gene lost 0 bases and the J gene lost 4 bases, with 14 bases spanning the gap. This CDR3 has 15 residues. Looked up from germline, CDR1 is SGHNT and CDR2 is YYREEE (reference sequence). CDR3 in amino acids: CASSLEQRIQYEQYF. Written as DNA, the CDR3 is TGTGCCAGCAGCTTGGAGCAGCGTATCCAGTACGAGCAGTACTTC.

The V gene is TRBV6-5, the J gene TRBJ1-5; 8 bases fit TRBD1. V lost 5 bases, J lost 9 bases, and 12 bases stayed unmatched. Germline CDR1 reads MNHEY; CDR2 reads SVGAGI. The CDR3 sequence is 15 residues long. The CDR3 reads CASSTGQGFRRPQHF. Written as DNA, the CDR3 is TGTGCCAGCAGTACAGGACAGGGTTTTCGACGGCCCCAGCATTTT.

This chain joins TRBV18 and TRBJ1-1, with 7 bases matching TRBD1. The CDR3 has 14 amino acids. Germline V gene sequence: CDR1 KGHSH, CDR2 LQKENI. J lost 0 bases, V lost 4 bases, and 2 bases had no gene match. The CDR3 reads CASSLGQVNTEAFF. As DNA, the CDR3 is TGTGCCAGCTCACTCGGACAGGTGAACACTGAAGCTTTCTTT.

This clone came up a few times. The chain carries TRBV5-4 and TRBJ2-3; D perhaps matches TRBD1 (5 bases). The CDR3 is 15 amino acids. Trimming stripped 4 bases from V and 0 bases from J, with 12 bases between. The germline V gene has CDR1 SGHNT and CDR2 YYREEE (reference sequence). The CDR3 spells CASSHPTDSTDTQYF. The CDR3 DNA sequence: TGTGCCAGCAGCCACCCGACAGATAGCACAGATACGCAGTATTTT. Full variable domain (remainder filled in from reference TRBV5-4 and TRBJ2-3): ETGVTQSPTHLIKTRGQQVTLRCSSQSGHNTVSWYQQALGQGPQFIFQYYREEENGRGNFPPRFSGLQFPNYSSELNVNALELDDSALYLCASSHPTDSTDTQYFGPGTRLTVL.

In its sample, this clone was seen once. J is TRBJ2-1 and V is TRBV6-1; the match to TRBD2 covers 11 bases. With V trimmed by 7 bases and J by 8 bases, 7 bases remained unmatched. This CDR3 spans 14 amino acids. The germline CDR1 and CDR2 sequences are MNHNS and SASEGT. Here the CDR3 DNA reads TGTGCCAGCATGGGGATTAGCGGGAGGGATGAGCAGTTCTTC. It specifies CASMGISGRDEQFF.

V is TRBV5-8 and J is TRBJ1-4, with 7 bases fitting TRBD1. Germline V gives CDR1 SGHTS, CDR2 YDEGEE. The CDR3 contains 14 residues. J was trimmed by 3 bases and V by 4 bases; bases with no gene match: 3. CDR3 protein: CASSVTGANEKLFF. The CDR3 DNA reads as TGTGCCAGCAGCGTAACAGGGGCTAATGAAAAACTGTTTTTT.

The DNA for the CDR3 is TGTGCCAGCAGTGAATACTTAGCGGACAATGAGCAGTTCTTC. Translation gives CASSEYLADNEQFF. The chain employs TRBV6-1 and TRBJ2-1, with a weak D call TRBD2 (6 bases). CDR3 length: 14 amino acids. CDR1 is MNHNS, CDR2 SASEGT, per germline. V was clipped by 2 bases and J by 5 bases, with 10 bases between them.

The V call is TRBV5-1, the J call TRBJ1-1; a weak D match, TRBD1 (5 bases). V was clipped by 1 base and J by 1 base, with 17 bases between them. This CDR3 has 17 residues. CDR1 is SGHRS and CDR2 is YFSETQ in the germline V gene. The CDR3 nucleotides read TGCGCCAGCAGCTTGATGCCCACAGGACCACCGAACACTGAAGCTTTCTTT. It codes for CASSLMPTGPPNTEAFF.

This chain uses TRBV11-3 with TRBJ2-7, with 8 bases matching TRBD2. Trimming took 5 bases from V and 3 from J; bases not matched to a gene: 12. Germline CDR1 reads SGHNT; CDR2 reads YENEEA. This CDR3 region has 16 residues. Here the CDR3 DNA reads TGTGCCAGCAGCCGGGTCGGGACTAGAGGGATCTACGAGCAGTACTTC. Its protein product is CASSRVGTRGIYEQYF.

V usage is TRBV6-1 and J usage is TRBJ1-3; D unresolved. Germline assignment: CDR1 MNHNS and CDR2 SASEGT. Trimming removed 7 bases at V and 0 bases at J, with 10 bases between. This CDR3 is built from 14 residues. CDR3 coding DNA: TGTGCCAGCACGATAGAAGACTCTGGAAACACCATATATTTT. The encoded protein is CASTIEDSGNTIYF.

The gene calls are TRBV2 and TRBJ1-1, with D possibly matching TRBD1 (5 bases). Germline loops: CDR1 SNHLY, CDR2 FYNNEI. The V end lost 4 bases, the J end lost 7 bases, and 16 bases lay between the germline ends. The CDR3 loop spans 14 amino acids. The CDR3 here is CASSVEKGKGEAFF. The DNA of the CDR3 is TGTGCCAGCAGTGTCGAGAAGGGGAAGGGTGAAGCTTTCTTT. Combining the CDR3 with reference TRBV2 and TRBJ1-1 gives the whole variable domain EPEVTQTPSHQVTQMGQEVILRCVPISNHLYFYWYRQILGQKVEFLVSFYNNEISEKSEIFDDQFSVERPDGSNFTLKIRSTKLEDSAMYFCASSVEKGKGEAFFGQGTRLTVV.

This chain connects TRBV27 to TRBJ2-7; TRBD1 matches 8 bases. The CDR3 is 14 residues long. The V and J ends lost 4 bases and 3 bases, in that order; junction bases with no gene match: 5. Germline CDR1 is MNHEY and CDR2 is SMNVEV (reference sequence). The CDR3 coding sequence is TGTGCCAGCAGTTCGGACAGGGAATTCTACGAGCAGTACTTC. Protein sequence: CASSSDREFYEQYF.